The clone carrying this TCR beta chain was seen repeatedly, ten times or more. Its antigen is unknown. The V and J ends lost 6 bases and 7 bases respectively, with 7 bases between them. Germline CDR1 KGHSH, CDR2 LQKENI. The CDR3 extends over 11 amino acids. This entry belongs to a study of human T cells and chemical hapten exposure. Using its own MiXCR run on the RACE reads, TCRdb lists one record per CDR3 protein. The sample records 84,000 or so distinct CDR3 sequences, about a tenth being singletons. The study's findings and limits: Controls had significantly fewer large CDR3 similarity clusters than were formed by expanded TCRs.

The sample's time point: patch test 2, 6 weeks after DPC sensitization. Treatment specified: therapeutic diphenylcyclopropenone sensitization with weekly scalp DPC. Each patch-test visit's blood sample preceded patch application. The material sequenced was whole blood, taken in connection with sensitization to the hapten diphenylcyclopropenone (DPC). The genes are TRBV18 and TRBJ1-5, with no clear D. The sequence was collected from a woman aged 25-40 years with alopecia areata. Some clones in this sample may be carry-over from other donors' samples. The CDR3 DNA sequence: TGTGCCAGCTCTGATGGGCAGCCCCAGCATTTT. Translation gives CASSDGQPQHF.